This TCR beta chain was captured in a study of shared clonotypes between healthy human individuals (TCRdb year 2020). About the study as a whole: The cohort included a few men and two women between 18 and 49 years of age. For each donor, CD4 naive and CD4 memory were each run on three plates, CD8 naive on two plates, and CD8 memory on one plate. To estimate repertoire size and how much clonotype sharing occurs between individuals, the study deeply sequenced the blood TCR repertoires of about five healthy adults. To increase sequencing depth and limit assay-specific biases, TCR repertoire library preparation and sequencing were carried out by different laboratories using diverse techniques. Per donor, leukapheresis produced somewhere between about 0.8 and 9 billion PBMCs.

Using the deep immunoSEQ assay, TCR CDR3 regions were amplified from genomic DNA by multiplex PCR. For each cell subset, the extracted genomic DNA was distributed evenly across all wells of several immunoSEQ 96-well plates, and each plate served as one replicate. For sorted subsets, each replicate PCR was loaded with around 220 ng genomic DNA, equivalent to 25,000 to 35,000 T cell genomes. The purified libraries were quantified using a Qubit 3.0 fluorometer, sized with a Bioanalyzer 2100, and then quantified again using the KAPA Library Quantification kit. Each immunoSEQ 96-well plate was sequenced on its own single-read 150-cycle Illumina NextSeq 550 flow cell. In the original analysis: Because the immunoSEQ output included only junctional sequences and no quality scores, the filtering could not be the same as the filtering used for full-length reads. Sequences were annotated with PyIR, a Python wrapper for IgBLAST v1.9, using IMGT germline references to assign V/J genes and CDR3. Reads were removed for weak V/J assignments (E-value above 1e-6), missing CDR3, stop codons, out-of-frame junctions, or ambiguous translated residues. V3J clonotypes were defined as sequences sharing the same inferred V gene, J gene, and CDR3 amino acid sequence. The percentage overlap between two repertoires was calculated by dividing the number of shared unique clonotypes by the size of the smaller repertoire. Richness of each repertoire was evaluated using RTK rarefaction, the Chao1 estimator, and Recon v2.1 estimates of unobserved clonotypes. OLGA was used to compute generation probabilities for all TCRbeta clonotypes that the gDNA method yielded from a few donors. TCRdb took over this immuneACCESS table, retaining in-frame rearrangements with V and J assigned. Such tables are incomplete; in checked studies, under half of the missing clones stem from an unresolved V gene, and the remainder is unexplained. V and J calls and clone size are given by that table; D and trimming were obtained from the DNA. A total of more than 500,000 clones appear in this sample, approximately 96% of them only once. The ten largest clones represent over 0.1% of the sample.

As encoded in the germline V gene, CDR1 is MRHNA while CDR2 is SNTAGT. V loses 2 bases, J loses 0 bases, and the germline ends lie 8 bases apart. The CDR3, cysteine through phenylalanine, is 14 amino acids long. Only the CDR3 DNA stays, 42 bases, in frame from base 1. About this clone: No antigen is known for it. Per-nucleotide qualities are absent, and no much larger clonotype sits a single base away.

For the CD8 naive samples, CD45RO-negative cells were positively selected for CCR7, yielding a CD45RA+CCR7+ population from which TemRA cells were excluded. The donors were healthy, HIV-negative adults with no recently reported acute infections or vaccinations. Every donor was a Caucasian adult residing in Nashville, Tennessee, USA. After blood collection by leukapheresis, PBMCs were isolated using Ficoll-Histopaque density gradient centrifugation and then cryopreserved in the vapor phase of liquid nitrogen. Analytical flow cytometry was used to check the purity and quantity of every magnetically sorted T cell population. Genomic DNA was isolated from every sorted fraction and measured by UV absorbance on a Nanodrop 2000c. General study outcomes and caveats: Naive subsets generally had larger estimated clonotype richness than memory subsets. Incomplete sequencing was indicated by rarefaction of sorted-subset datasets, despite the large sequencing depth. Sampling was restricted to blood, and TCR repertoires in tissue are likely to differ from TCR repertoires in blood. Across four donors, around 5.4% of naive CD4, 3.5% of naive CD8, under 2.5% of memory CD4, and under 0.45% of memory CD8 clonotypes were shared. Clonotypes shared by all four sorted-subset donors showed higher generation probabilities than non-shared clonotypes. Pairwise subsampling indicated that sequencing depth was expected to affect the degree of clonotype sharing among donors. Because the study included a small number of donors, the genetic and exposure-history diversity represented was limited.

This sequence uses TRBV6-4 and TRBJ2-7, with the D gene uncertain. The specimen sequenced was naive CD8+ T cells sorted from blood. The cell subset or site label of this sample denotes: CD45RA+CCR7+. The source of this sequence is a woman aged 25 to 39 in good health. The CDR3 protein: CASSDTTNSYEQYF. The sequenced DNA: TGTGCCAGCAGTGACACCACTAACTCCTACGAGCAGTACTTC.